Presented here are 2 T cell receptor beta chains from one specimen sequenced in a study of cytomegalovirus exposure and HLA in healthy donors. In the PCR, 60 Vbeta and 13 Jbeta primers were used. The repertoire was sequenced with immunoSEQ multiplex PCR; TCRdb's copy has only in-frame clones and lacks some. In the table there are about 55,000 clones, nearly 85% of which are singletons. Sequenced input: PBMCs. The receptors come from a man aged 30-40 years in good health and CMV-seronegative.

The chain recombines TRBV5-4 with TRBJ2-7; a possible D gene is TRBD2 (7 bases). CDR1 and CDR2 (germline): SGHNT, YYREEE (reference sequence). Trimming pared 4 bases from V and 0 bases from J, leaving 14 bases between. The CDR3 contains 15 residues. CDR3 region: CASSGKRGASYEQYF. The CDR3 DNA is TGTGCCAGCAGCGGAAAACGGGGGGCCTCCTACGAGCAGTACTTC.

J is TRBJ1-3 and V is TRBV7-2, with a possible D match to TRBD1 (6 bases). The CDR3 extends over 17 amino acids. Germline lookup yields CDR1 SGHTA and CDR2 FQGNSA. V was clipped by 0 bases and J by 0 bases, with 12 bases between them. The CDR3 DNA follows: TGTGCCAGCAGCTTAGCAATTACAGGGTTCTCTGGAAACACCATATATTTT. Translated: CASSLAITGFSGNTIYF.